This T cell receptor beta chain derives from a study of PD-1 and CTLA-4 blockade in melanoma. The assay was immunoSEQ multiplex PCR, and TCRdb's table has in-frame clones only and misses some. The table shows about 16,000 clones, with less than 85% occurring only once. Germline-derived CDR1 and CDR2 are SGHKS and YYEKEE (reference sequence). This CDR3 region has 15 residues. The J segment lost 2 bases and the V segment lost 2 bases, leaving 7 bases of the junction unmatched. This sample comprised CD8+ T cells from peripheral blood, obtained from a patient given anti-PD-1 treatment. The chain uses TRBV5-5 and TRBJ2-7, with 7 bases lining up with TRBD1. The TCR was taken from a human donor with melanoma. As DNA, the CDR3 is TGTGCCAGCAGCTTCGGACAGGCGCCCCCCTACGAGCAGTACTTC. Protein product: CASSFGQAPPYEQYF.